These 29 T cell receptor beta chains were sequenced from one sample in a study of blood T cell repertoires in COVID-19. Profiled with immunoSEQ multiplex PCR; TCRdb holds only in-frame clones, not every one. The table includes more than 65,000 clones, roughly 89% detected once. Specimen: peripheral blood. Receptor source: a man between 60 and 70 years old with acute or convalescent COVID-19.

This rearrangement joins TRBV19 to TRBJ2-1; D ambiguous. The germline V gene encodes CDR1 LNHDA and CDR2 SQIVND (reference sequence). The V end was cut by 3 bases, the J end by 10 bases, with 13 bases between. The CDR3 covers 13 residues. CDR3 in DNA: TGTGCCAGTAGTATTGACGGGTTTGACGAGCAGTTCTTC. Protein sequence: CASSIDGFDEQFF.

This clone appeared a few times. The chain couples TRBV7-6 to TRBJ1-6; TRBD1 might be the D (5 bases). Between the trimmed V and J ends, which lost 3 bases and 5 bases, there was a span of 11 bases. The germline gives CDR1 SGHVS, CDR2 FNYEAQ. There are 15 residues in the CDR3. The CDR3 reads CASSFTAGNNSPLHF. CDR3 coding DNA: TGTGCCAGCAGCTTTACCGCAGGGAATAATTCACCCCTCCACTTT.

The chain uses TRBV18 and TRBJ2-3; 9 nucleotides line up with TRBD1. The CDR3 is 16 amino acids. V shed 0 bases, J shed 4 bases, and the junction held 5 bases outside the gene matches. CDR1 KGHSH and CDR2 LQKENI come from the germline V gene. Here the CDR3 DNA reads TGTGCCAGCTCACCACCGAGGCGGACAGGGGCAGATACGCAGTATTTT. It is translated as CASSPPRRTGADTQYF.

In this sample, this clone turned up a few times. The rearrangement joins TRBV9 to TRBJ1-6; 8 bases line up with TRBD1. V shed 0 bases and J 8 bases; nucleotides not matched to a gene: 7. CDR3 length equals 16 residues. Germline CDR1 reads SGDLS; CDR2 reads YYNGEE. The CDR3 sequence: CASSVGLDRGDSPLHF. DNA of the CDR3: TGTGCCAGCAGCGTAGGTTTAGACAGGGGTGATTCACCCCTCCACTTT.

The V gene is TRBV5-1, the J gene TRBJ1-1; D is uncertain. The CDR3 has 11 amino acids. V was clipped by 7 bases and J by 8 bases, with 12 bases between them. Germline CDR1 reads SGHRS; CDR2 reads YFSETQ. The CDR3 protein is CASREAREAFF. The CDR3 DNA reads as TGCGCCAGCCGCGAGGCGAGAGAAGCTTTCTTT.

The chain employs TRBV10-3 and TRBJ1-4, with D unresolved. The CDR3 contains 13 residues. The ends were cut back, 10 bases at V and 3 bases at J, with 12 bases in the middle. CDR1 is ENHRY and CDR2 is SYGVKD in the germline V gene. In DNA form, the CDR3 reads TGTGCCAGCTTGGATCGGGCTAATGAAAAACTGTTTTTT. It is translated as CASLDRANEKLFF.

The DNA for the CDR3 is TGTGCCTGGAGGGCACAGGGCACGAACACTGAAGCTTTCTTT. Amino acids: CAWRAQGTNTEAFF. The chain couples TRBV30 to TRBJ1-1; D might be TRBD1 (6 bases). The CDR3 is 14 amino acids. CDR1 is GTSNPN, CDR2 SVGIG, per germline (reference sequence). Trimming removed 3 bases at V and 1 base at J, with 12 bases between.

The chain links TRBV6-5 to TRBJ1-2; 11 bases line up with TRBD1. The CDR3 extends over 16 amino acids. The germline V gene has CDR1 MNHEY and CDR2 SVGAGI. Unmatched junction bases numbered 6, after V lost 2 bases and J lost 4 bases. CDR3 region: CASSYTRTGGGYGYTF. The CDR3 region has the DNA TGTGCCAGCAGTTACACCAGGACAGGGGGCGGCTATGGCTACACCTTC.

The chain links TRBV4-3 to TRBJ2-5; no reliable D call. Between the trimmed V and J ends, which lost 0 bases and 5 bases, there was a span of 10 bases. This CDR3 has 14 residues. Germline CDR1 is LGHNA and CDR2 is YSLEER. CDR3 nucleotides: TGCGCCAGCAGCCAAGATTTAGTGATGGAGACCCAGTACTTC. It translates to CASSQDLVMETQYF.

The chain couples TRBV19 to TRBJ2-2, with 14 nucleotides matching TRBD2. Per germline, CDR1 LNHDA and CDR2 SQIVND (reference sequence). The CDR3 totals 20 residues. V lost 7 bases, J lost 1 base, and 14 bases stayed unmatched. The CDR3 loop is CASNSFPGLAGALNTGELFF. The CDR3 region has the DNA TGTGCCAGTAACTCCTTCCCGGGACTAGCGGGGGCCCTGAACACCGGGGAGCTGTTTTTT.

CDR3 coding DNA: TGTGCCAGTAGTATGACGGCAGGGTTTTCCATGAACACTGAAGCTTTCTTT. It encodes CASSMTAGFSMNTEAFF. The rearrangement joins TRBV19 to TRBJ1-1, with D maybe TRBD1 (5 bases). CDR1 is LNHDA, CDR2 SQIVND, per germline (reference sequence). The V gene lost 3 bases and the J gene lost 0 bases, with 17 bases spanning the gap. The CDR3 totals 17 residues.

The rearrangement joins TRBV24-1 to TRBJ1-2, with TRBD1 matching over 7 bases. The germline gives CDR1 KGHDR, CDR2 SFDVKD. This CDR3 has 13 residues. Trimming removed 3 bases from V and 8 bases from J; junction bases left unmatched: 5. The CDR3 region has the DNA TGTGCCACCAGTGATAACAGGGGATGGGGCTACACCTTC. Its protein product is CATSDNRGWGYTF.

The chain combines TRBV6-1 with TRBJ1-2; 8 nucleotides align to TRBD1. CDR1 is MNHNS, CDR2 SASEGT, per germline. This CDR3 region has 16 residues. The V and J ends lost 2 bases and 2 bases, in that order; junction bases with no gene match: 7. CDR3 DNA sequence: TGTGCCAGCAGTGAACAGACAGGGGCTTGGAACTATGGCTACACCTTC. It translates to CASSEQTGAWNYGYTF.

V usage is TRBV9 and J usage is TRBJ2-2; TRBD2 matches 12 bases. The V segment lost 3 bases and the J segment 1 base; nucleotides outside the gene matches: 10. Looked up from germline, CDR1 is SGDLS and CDR2 is YYNGEE. This CDR3 is built from 19 residues. CDR3 loop: CASSASTSGGIGNTGELFF. CDR3 nucleotides: TGTGCCAGCAGCGCCTCGACTAGCGGGGGTATTGGGAACACCGGGGAGCTGTTTTTT.

V usage is TRBV15 and J usage is TRBJ1-2, with D possibly TRBD1 on 5 matching bases. This CDR3 contains 12 residues. Between the trimmed V and J ends, which lost 0 bases and 7 bases, there was a span of 6 bases. Germline values: CDR1 LNHNV, CDR2 YYDKDF (reference sequence). The CDR3 region is CATSRDGAGYTF. DNA for the CDR3: TGTGCCACCAGCAGAGATGGGGCTGGCTACACCTTC.

The chain couples TRBV7-9 to TRBJ1-4; D perhaps matches TRBD1 (5 bases). V dropped 5 bases and J dropped 5 bases, with 12 bases sitting between them. This CDR3 spans 14 amino acids. Germline values: CDR1 SEHNR, CDR2 FQNEAQ (reference sequence). The CDR3 loop is CASSPTGGNEKLFF. The CDR3 DNA reads as TGTGCCAGCAGCCCCACCGGGGGAAATGAAAAACTGTTTTTT.

This rearrangement joins TRBV19 to TRBJ1-1, with D possibly matching TRBD1 (5 bases). CDR1 and CDR2 from the germline V gene are LNHDA and SQIVND (reference sequence). The V end lost 6 bases, the J end lost 4 bases, and 15 bases lay between the germline ends. The CDR3 length is 14 residues. The CDR3 spells CASSPTGTVTEAFF. The CDR3 nucleotides read TGTGCCAGTAGCCCCACCGGGACTGTCACTGAAGCTTTCTTT.

This clone was picked up a small number of times. CDR3 DNA: TGCGCCAGCAGCCTGGGGTCCAGCCGGGACGGGGAGCTGTTTTTT. This codes for CASSLGSSRDGELFF. The J gene is TRBJ2-2, the V gene TRBV5-1; D might be TRBD2 (5 bases). CDR1 is SGHRS, CDR2 YFSETQ, per germline. The CDR3 loop spans 15 amino acids. V was trimmed by 4 bases and J by 7 bases, leaving 17 bases between them.

V usage is TRBV7-3 and J usage is TRBJ2-3; tentatively, D is TRBD2 (5 bases). The germline V and J ends were trimmed by 5 bases and 3 bases, with 9 bases remaining between them. The CDR3 contains 13 residues. Germline V CDR1 and CDR2: SGHTA, FQGTGA. CDR3 DNA: TGTGCCAGCAGCCCGGGGATGACAGATACGCAGTATTTT. It specifies CASSPGMTDTQYF. Full variable domain (outside the CDR3, taken from reference TRBV7-3 and TRBJ2-3): GAGVSQTPSNKVTEKGKYVELRCDPISGHTALYWYRQSLGQGPEFLIYFQGTGAADDSGLPNDRFFAVRPEGSVSTLKIQRTERGDSAVYLCASSPGMTDTQYFGPGTRLTVL.

This clone was detected once. V gene TRBV2 combines with J gene TRBJ1-6; 10 bases align to TRBD1. Per the germline V gene, CDR1 is SNHLY and CDR2 is FYNNEI. Losses at the gene ends were 5 bases for V and 3 bases for J; bases not matched to a gene: 7. CDR3 size: 17 residues. The CDR3 DNA is TGTGCCAGCAGTTCCAACGGACAGGGGGGCTATAATTCACCCCTCCACTTT. Translating it yields CASSSNGQGGYNSPLHF.

The chain recombines TRBV19 with TRBJ1-2; D is unresolved. This CDR3 contains 15 residues. Germline values: CDR1 LNHDA, CDR2 SQIVND (reference sequence). The V and J ends lost 1 base and 6 bases respectively, with 15 bases between them. CDR3 DNA: TGTGCCAGTAGTATAGCGTGGAGGAGGGAAGATGGCTACACCTTC. This codes for CASSIAWRREDGYTF.

The CDR3 protein is CAWQTGPQNTIYF. CDR3 nucleotide sequence: TGTGCCTGGCAGACAGGGCCACAAAACACCATATATTTT. The chain couples TRBV30 to TRBJ1-3; TRBD1 matches 7 bases. From germline, CDR1 is GTSNPN and CDR2 SVGIG (reference sequence). The CDR3 totals 13 residues. V shed 5 bases and J 6 bases; nucleotides not matched to a gene: 7.

V gene TRBV15 combines with J gene TRBJ2-5; 8 bases are a match to TRBD1. Germline loops: CDR1 LNHNV, CDR2 YYDKDF (reference sequence). The CDR3 runs 14 residues. With V trimmed by 0 bases and J by 4 bases, 1 base remained unmatched. CDR3 in amino acids: CATSRETGGETQYF. DNA for the CDR3: TGTGCCACCAGCAGAGAAACAGGGGGAGAGACCCAGTACTTC. Full variable domain (missing parts from reference TRBV15 and TRBJ2-5): DAMVIQNPRYQVTQFGKPVTLSCSQTLNHNVMYWYQQKSSQAPKLLFHYYDKDFNNEADTPDNFQSRRPNTSFCFLDIRSPGLGDTAMYLCATSRETGGETQYFGPGTRLLVL.

The genes are TRBV6-1 and TRBJ2-1; D unresolved. V lost 1 base and J 6 bases, leaving 7 bases between the germline ends. CDR1 and CDR2 (germline): MNHNS, SASEGT. CDR3 length: 13 residues. CDR3 nucleotides: TGTGCCAGCAGTGAAGTGGCCCGCAATGAGCAGTTCTTC. Protein sequence: CASSEVARNEQFF.

The rearrangement joins TRBV9 to TRBJ1-2; 7 bases map to TRBD1. Germline V gene sequence: CDR1 SGDLS, CDR2 YYNGEE. The J segment lost 7 bases and the V segment lost 6 bases, leaving 9 bases of the junction unmatched. The CDR3 has 13 amino acids. The CDR3 nucleotides are TGTGCCAGCACCCAAGGGGGCGAAGGTGGCTACACCTTC. Translated, it gives CASTQGGEGGYTF.

This chain links TRBV6-2 or TRBV6-3 with TRBJ1-1, with D maybe TRBD1 (5 bases). V dropped 2 bases and J dropped 9 bases, with 16 bases sitting between them. CDR3 length equals 14 residues. CDR1 is MNHEY and CDR2 is SVGEGT in the germline V gene. The CDR3 spells CASSYVRGSRKAFF. CDR3 nucleotide sequence: TGTGCCAGCAGTTACGTTCGGGGGAGCAGGAAAGCTTTCTTT.

This chain connects TRBV5-4 to TRBJ1-4, with 10 bases aligning to TRBD1. The germline CDR1 and CDR2 sequences are SGHNT and YYREEE (reference sequence). This CDR3 is built from 15 residues. V dropped 0 bases and J dropped 8; count of bases not matched to a gene: 4. CDR3 in DNA: TGTGCCAGCAGCTTGGATGGGACAGGGGACGAAAAACTGTTTTTT. Protein product: CASSLDGTGDEKLFF.

The chain carries TRBV7-2 and TRBJ1-2; 8 bases agree with TRBD1. In germline, CDR1 is SGHTA, CDR2 FQGNSA. The CDR3 runs to 17 residues. Unmatched junction bases numbered 16, after V lost 1 base and J lost 9 bases. The CDR3 DNA is TGTGCCAGCAGCTTAGATCAGGGGGCGACAGGGTTCGTCCGCTACACCTTC. It specifies CASSLDQGATGFVRYTF.

J is TRBJ2-2 and V is TRBV7-2, with a tentative D call TRBD2 (7 bases). The germline V gene encodes CDR1 SGHTA and CDR2 FQGNSA. CDR3 length: 16 residues. V was clipped by 1 base and J by 4 bases, with 13 bases between them. This CDR3 reads CASSLGGGGGTGELFF. The CDR3 bases are TGTGCCAGCAGCTTAGGGGGGGGCGGGGGCACCGGGGAGCTGTTTTTT.